The 5 T cell receptor beta chains below come from one sample, sequenced in a study of T cell responses to AZD1222 COVID-19 vaccine. TCRdb's copy holds only in-frame clones and misses some; the assay was immunoSEQ multiplex PCR. The data contain over 110,000 clones, 92% of them singletons. The sequences come from peripheral blood, collected on day 0 of AZD1222 vaccination. These receptors originate from an adult in good health.

The chain couples TRBV5-1 to TRBJ1-2; D unclear. The V gene lost 0 bases and the J gene lost 4 bases, with 10 bases spanning the gap. Germline values: CDR1 SGHRS, CDR2 YFSETQ. This CDR3 is 14 amino acids long. The CDR3 nucleotides read TGCGCCAGCAGCTTGGTTCCTGTGATCTATGGCTACACCTTC. Its protein is CASSLVPVIYGYTF.

This chain connects TRBV5-4 to TRBJ1-1; D uncertain. CDR1 is SGHNT and CDR2 is YYREEE in the germline V gene (reference sequence). The CDR3 spans 15 residues. Trimming pared 3 bases from V and 2 bases from J, leaving 14 bases between. Here the CDR3 DNA reads TGTGCCAGCAGCTCCGGACTGGGGTATAACACTGAAGCTTTCTTT. Its translation: CASSSGLGYNTEAFF.

This clone was recorded a few times. J is TRBJ1-3 and V is TRBV11-2, with TRBD1 identical over 7 bases. This CDR3 comprises 15 residues. With V trimmed by 5 bases and J by 1 base, 5 bases remained unmatched. Germline CDR1 is SGHAT and CDR2 is FQNNGV. This CDR3 is CASSPQGESGNTIYF. Written as DNA, the CDR3 is TGTGCCAGCAGCCCTCAGGGGGAGTCTGGAAACACCATATATTTT.

This chain uses TRBV19 with TRBJ2-5, with D unclear. With 1 base removed from V and 2 bases from J, the gap between germline ends came to 5 bases. This CDR3 region has 13 residues. CDR1 and CDR2 from the germline V gene are LNHDA and SQIVND (reference sequence). CDR3 sequence: CASSIAEQETQYF. The CDR3 nucleotides are TGTGCCAGTAGTATAGCTGAACAAGAGACCCAGTACTTC.

The J gene is TRBJ2-3, the V gene TRBV19, with 8 bases that match TRBD2. In germline, CDR1 is LNHDA, CDR2 SQIVND (reference sequence). The V segment lost 11 bases and the J segment 3 bases; nucleotides outside the gene matches: 19. The CDR3 is 17 amino acids. CDR3 DNA: TGTGCCTCCTCGGGGGGGGGAGCGGGATCTGGGACAGATACGCAGTATTTT. Its protein is CASSGGGAGSGTDTQYF.